This T cell receptor (beta chain) was sequenced for a study of cytomegalovirus exposure and HLA in healthy donors. Study findings and constraints: Across donors, presence/absence analyses took sequencing depth to be roughly uniform.

Per germline, CDR1 SGHRS and CDR2 YFSETQ. Trimming removed 4 bases from V and 9 bases from J, with 8 bases in between. This CDR3 is 11 amino acids long. This clone was seen only once. Its antigen remains unidentified. The PCR ran on 60 Vbeta and 13 Jbeta primers. Sequenced by immunoSEQ multiplex PCR; TCRdb stores in-frame clones only, minus some. The table lists some 130,000 clones, around three quarters of them singletons. The sequence came from a man in his forties in good health and CMV-seropositive. The sequenced sample was PBMCs. V gene TRBV5-1 combines with J gene TRBJ2-1; TRBD2 might be the D (5 bases). Here the CDR3 reads CASSDYAEQFF. The CDR3 coding sequence is TGCGCCAGCAGCGACTATGCTGAGCAGTTCTTC.